The 29 T cell receptor beta chains below were found in one sample sequenced in a study of T cells in Graves' hyperthyroidism and ophthalmopathy (dated by TCRdb to between 2018 and 2021). Library preparation employed multiplex PCR. Sequenced using an Illumina HiSeq 2000. TCR beta CDR3 regions were amplified from RNA transcripts. A first-round RT-PCR of the TCR CDR3 used the HTBI primer set with the Qiagen OneStep RT-PCR kit. TCRdb reprocessing: public reads trimmed at Q25 with fastp, clones called with MiXCR, in-frame beta chains kept. Each CDR3 protein gets just one entry, which takes the most common genes and DNA from the rows behind it. The sample table holds 500,000 to 800,000 distinct CDR3 sequences, of which 45% were seen once. The ten largest clones add up to under 8% of the sample. Material for sequencing was peripheral blood or thyroid tissue (not recorded which). All receptors come from an adult man with Graves' disease, either hyperthyroidism or ophthalmopathy (not recorded which).

The V call is TRBV6-5, the J call TRBJ1-2, with D hard to call. The CDR3 is made up of 13 amino acids. V was cut by 3 bases and J by 5 bases, with 10 bases left in between. Germline V gene sequence: CDR1 MNHEY, CDR2 SVGAGI. The DNA of the CDR3 is TGTGCCAGCAGTTATGGGCAACGTTATGGCTACACCTTC. The encoded protein is CASSYGQRYGYTF.

V gene TRBV29-1 combines with J gene TRBJ2-7; D is ambiguous. The CDR3 consists of 11 residues. Trimming stripped 8 bases from V and 3 bases from J, with 11 bases between. Germline CDR1 is SQVTM and CDR2 is ANQGSEA. The CDR3 loop is CSLVSGYEQYF. CDR3 in DNA: TGCAGCTTAGTGTCAGGCTACGAGCAGTACTTC.

There are many counts of this clonotype. The rearrangement joins TRBV20-1 to TRBJ2-7; 8 bases fit TRBD1. Losses at the gene ends were 5 bases for V and 4 bases for J; bases not matched to a gene: 4. Germline V gives CDR1 DFQATT, CDR2 SNEGSKA (reference sequence). The CDR3 consists of 12 residues. The CDR3 sequence is CSAWTGLYEQYF. In DNA form, the CDR3 reads TGCAGTGCTTGGACAGGGCTTTACGAGCAGTACTTC.

This clonotype was seen ten or more times. The genes are TRBV19 and TRBJ1-5; 7 bases agree with TRBD1. The V segment lost 3 bases and the J segment 6 bases; nucleotides outside the gene matches: 11. Germline V gene sequence: CDR1 LNHDA, CDR2 SQIVND (reference sequence). This CDR3 is 16 amino acids long. As DNA, the CDR3 is TGTGCCAGTAGTATGGTCGGAAGGGGGCGATTTCAGCCCCAGCATTTT. It is translated as CASSMVGRGRFQPQHF.

Many counts were recorded for this clonotype. This chain links TRBV7-2 with TRBJ1-6; 7 bases are shared with TRBD1. J lost 6 bases, V lost 4 bases, and 3 bases had no gene match. Germline-derived CDR1 and CDR2 are SGHTA and FQGNSA. CDR3 length equals 14 residues. In DNA form, the CDR3 reads TGTGCCAGCAGCTCAACAGGGGTTAATTCACCCCTCCACTTT. Translating gives CASSSTGVNSPLHF.

The chain carries TRBV2 and TRBJ2-5; D is unresolved. Germline-derived CDR1 and CDR2 are SNHLY and FYNNEI. The CDR3 is 13 residues long. Trimming pared 5 bases from V and 4 bases from J, leaving 11 bases between. The CDR3 nucleotides are TGTGCCAGCAGTAAGGACGGAAGAGAGACCCAGTACTTC. This sequence encodes CASSKDGRETQYF.

The chain is built from TRBV7-2 and TRBJ1-4, with a possible D match to TRBD1 (5 bases). This CDR3 is built from 15 residues. With 5 bases removed from V and 4 bases from J, the gap between germline ends came to 14 bases. Germline CDR1 and CDR2: SGHTA and FQGNSA. DNA for the CDR3: TGTGCCAGCAGCCGGGAGGGGCTGGGTAATGAAAAACTGTTTTTT. This gives the protein CASSREGLGNEKLFF.

The J gene is TRBJ1-1, the V gene TRBV6-6, with D uncertain. The CDR3 consists of 12 residues. V gave up 11 bases and J gave up 0 bases, with 10 bases separating them. CDR1 MNHNY and CDR2 SVGAGI come from the germline V gene (reference sequence). The DNA for the CDR3 is TGTGCCGGATCAAGCTTGAACACTGAAGCTTTCTTT. Translation: CAGSSLNTEAFF.

This sequence joins TRBV5-6 and TRBJ1-5; a weak D match, TRBD1 (6 bases). The CDR3 covers 16 residues. V was clipped by 0 bases and J by 4 bases, with 14 bases between them. Germline loops: CDR1 SGHDT, CDR2 YYEEEE. The CDR3 reads CASSLGGGASNQPQHF. CDR3 nucleotide sequence: TGTGCCAGCAGCTTGGGTGGGGGCGCGTCTAATCAGCCCCAGCATTTT.

This rearrangement joins TRBV2 to TRBJ2-7, with D possibly matching TRBD1 (5 bases). Trimming took 6 bases from V and 3 from J, leaving 18 bases between them. Germline V gene sequence: CDR1 SNHLY, CDR2 FYNNEI. The CDR3 totals 15 residues. The CDR3 reads CASRSPGLASYEQYF. CDR3 sequence (DNA): TGTGCCAGCAGGTCTCCAGGGTTGGCCAGCTACGAGCAGTACTTC.

The sample holds a few counts of this clonotype. This sequence joins TRBV6-5 and TRBJ1-6, with 8 positions matching TRBD1. Germline CDR1 and CDR2: MNHEY and SVGAGI. V gave up 2 bases and J gave up 8 bases; unmatched junction bases: 5. This CDR3 has 15 amino acids. CDR3 residues: CASSYGGQGDSPLHF. CDR3 DNA sequence: TGTGCCAGCAGTTACGGCGGACAGGGAGATTCACCCCTCCACTTT.

The rearrangement uses TRBV7-9 and TRBJ2-7, with TRBD2 identical over 11 bases. CDR3 length: 14 residues. V lost 5 bases, J lost 6 bases, and 6 bases stayed unmatched. Germline V gene data show CDR1 as SEHNR and CDR2 as FQNEAQ (reference sequence). Here the CDR3 reads CASSKLAGVPEQYF. CDR3 nucleotides: TGTGCCAGCAGCAAACTAGCGGGAGTCCCCGAGCAGTACTTC. The variable domain in full, with the rest retrieved from reference TRBV7-9 and TRBJ2-7, is DTGVSQNPRHKITKRGQNVTFRCDPISEHNRLYWYRQTLGQGPEFLTYFQNEAQLEKSRLLSDRFSAERPKGSFSTLEIQRTEQGDSAMYLCASSKLAGVPEQYFGPGTRLTVT.

Turning to this clonotype: One base away lies a much larger clone, so this may be a sequencing read error. The V call is TRBV10-3, the J call TRBJ1-1, with a weak D call TRBD1 (5 bases). Trimming left V 6 bases short and J 0 bases short, with 11 bases between. Germline V gene data show CDR1 as ENHRY and CDR2 as SYGVKD. The CDR3 loop spans 14 amino acids. The CDR3 sequence is CAISIDSLNTEAFF. The CDR3 nucleotides read TGTGCCATCAGCATCGACAGTCTGAACACTGAAGCTTTCTTT.

This clonotype was recorded a few times. V gene TRBV12-5 combines with J gene TRBJ1-6; 9 nucleotides agree with TRBD1. Losses at the gene ends were 1 base for V and 10 bases for J; bases not matched to a gene: 5. The CDR3 covers 15 residues. CDR1 and CDR2 from the germline V gene are LGHNT and FRNRAP. CDR3 residues: CASGLATGGASPLHF. The CDR3 coding sequence is TGTGCTAGTGGTTTGGCCACAGGGGGCGCGTCACCCCTCCACTTT.

The chain combines TRBV19 with TRBJ2-6, with TRBD1 identical over 8 bases. The CDR3 sequence is 19 residues long. Germline values: CDR1 LNHDA, CDR2 SQIVND (reference sequence). Trimming removed 4 bases from V and 0 bases from J; junction bases left unmatched: 11. This CDR3 is CASSKGSGQGASGANVLTF. The CDR3 DNA reads TGTGCCAGTAGTAAAGGCTCCGGCCAGGGGGCCTCTGGGGCCAACGTCCTGACTTTC.

This rearrangement joins TRBV6-1 to TRBJ1-2; D not certain. There are 12 residues in the CDR3. V was cut by 2 bases and J by 6 bases, with 7 bases left in between. Germline V lookup: CDR1 MNHNS, CDR2 SASEGT. The CDR3 loop is CASSEKGDGYTF. CDR3 in DNA: TGTGCCAGCAGTGAAAAGGGAGATGGCTACACCTTC.

The chain employs TRBV20-1 and TRBJ1-3; the D gene is possibly TRBD1 (5 bases). CDR1 is DFQATT, CDR2 SNEGSKA, per germline (reference sequence). The CDR3 totals 14 residues. Trimming shortened V by 3 bases and J by 3 bases, and 12 bases separated the two germline ends. The DNA for the CDR3 is TGCAGTGCTAGCAGTCAGGGAGGTGGAAACACCATATATTTT. Translating gives CSASSQGGGNTIYF.

The rearrangement joins TRBV2 to TRBJ1-5, with 10 positions matching TRBD1. J gave up 2 bases and V 6 bases, and 4 bases lay outside the gene matches. Germline lookup yields CDR1 SNHLY and CDR2 FYNNEI. There are 15 residues in the CDR3. The CDR3 is CASRDRGLGNQPQHF. CDR3 nucleotide sequence: TGTGCCAGCAGGGACAGGGGGTTAGGCAATCAGCCCCAGCATTTT.

The chain links TRBV10-3 to TRBJ1-2, with D unresolved. Looked up from germline, CDR1 is ENHRY and CDR2 is SYGVKD. V lost 6 bases and J 4 bases, leaving 6 bases between the germline ends. The length of the CDR3 is 11 residues. The CDR3 loop is CAIREAYGYTF. The CDR3 DNA follows: TGTGCCATCAGGGAGGCCTATGGCTACACCTTC.

There are many counts of this clonotype. DNA of the CDR3: TGTGCCAGCAGCTTAGTGGGTGTAGGGGCCAATCAGCCCCAGCATTTT. The encoded protein is CASSLVGVGANQPQHF. This chain links TRBV7-9 with TRBJ1-5, with D tentatively TRBD1 (5 bases). The CDR3 sequence is 16 residues long. V lost 1 base to trimming and J lost 3 bases, with 13 bases between them. Germline V lookup: CDR1 SEHNR, CDR2 FQNEAQ (reference sequence).

The chain joins TRBV6-1 to TRBJ1-5; no clear D gene. CDR3 size: 11 residues. Between the trimmed V and J ends, which lost 0 bases and 6 bases, there was a span of 0 bases. CDR1 and CDR2 (germline): MNHNS, SASEGT. CDR3 region: CASSEAQPQHF. The CDR3 coding sequence is TGTGCCAGCAGTGAAGCTCAGCCCCAGCATTTT.

The CDR3 spells CASSRGEGHGYTF. CDR3 in DNA: TGTGCCAGCAGCCGGGGGGAAGGACATGGCTACACCTTC. V and J are TRBV11-2 and TRBJ1-2, with D perhaps TRBD1 (5 bases). Germline CDR1 and CDR2: SGHAT and FQNNGV. The germline V and J ends were trimmed by 5 bases and 6 bases, with 13 bases remaining between them. The length of the CDR3 is 13 residues. The whole variable domain, remainder taken from reference TRBV11-2 and TRBJ1-2, is EAGVAQSPRYKIIEKRQSVAFWCNPISGHATLYWYQQILGQGPKLLIQFQNNGVVDDSQLPKDRFSAERLKGVDSTLKIQPAKLEDSAVYLCASSRGEGHGYTFGSGTRLTVV.

In this sample, this clonotype turned up many times. The gene calls are TRBV29-1 and TRBJ1-1; D is ambiguous. Trimming cost V 1 base and J 9 bases, with 12 bases left between them. The CDR3 sequence is 12 residues long. Germline V gene sequence: CDR1 SQVTM, CDR2 ANQGSEA. The CDR3: CSVEVGAEKAFF. CDR3 coding DNA: TGCAGCGTTGAAGTAGGAGCCGAAAAAGCTTTCTTT.

There are a few counts of this clonotype. The chain's CDR3 is CASSSRPEGDYGYTF. The CDR3 nucleotides read TGTGCCAGCAGCTCAAGACCGGAGGGGGACTATGGCTACACCTTC. The chain couples TRBV7-9 to TRBJ1-2, with D perhaps matching TRBD1 (6 bases). V lost 4 bases, J lost 3 bases, and 15 bases lay in between. Germline-derived CDR1 and CDR2 are SEHNR and FQNEAQ (reference sequence). This CDR3 has 15 residues.

This clonotype was detected ten times or more. The chain joins TRBV29-1 to TRBJ1-4; D not resolved. The germline V gene has CDR1 SQVTM and CDR2 ANQGSEA. This CDR3 is 14 amino acids long. V lost 6 bases and J lost 8, with 19 bases in between. The CDR3 DNA reads as TGCAGCGTACTCGGACCCCCTGCGAAGGAAAAACTGTTTTTT. The encoded protein is CSVLGPPAKEKLFF.

On this clonotype itself: The germline gene is not matched at one end of the junction; a read error may be the cause. This CDR3 is CTSSQGSGLGTETQYF. In nucleotides, the CDR3 is TGTACCAGCAGCCAAGGTTCAGGACTAGGTACCGAGACCCAGTACTTC. The chain carries TRBV11-2 and TRBJ2-5; 7 bases fit TRBD2. Germline CDR1 is SGHAT and CDR2 is FQNNGV. The CDR3 extends over 16 amino acids.

The J gene is TRBJ2-2, the V gene TRBV20-1; TRBD2 agrees at 11 bases. Germline CDR1 is DFQATT and CDR2 is SNEGSKA (reference sequence). The CDR3 consists of 15 residues. Trimming removed 3 bases from V and 5 bases from J; junction bases left unmatched: 5. CDR3 loop: CSASSGGARTGELFF. The CDR3 DNA follows: TGCAGTGCTAGTAGCGGGGGGGCGAGAACCGGGGAGCTGTTTTTT.

Concerning this clonotype itself: This clone may be a read error of a much larger clone one base away. The CDR3 ends on some other residue instead of the conserved phenylalanine or tryptophan, so this is likely a read error. Because the CDR3's place on the DNA is in doubt, the DNA is left out and the CDR3 is given as listed by TCRdb. Here the CDR3 reads CASSEGFADWRLL. The J gene is TRBJ1-4, the V gene TRBV6-1. Counting both end residues, the CDR3 totals 13 amino acids. CDR1 is MNHNS and CDR2 is SASEGT in the germline V gene.

This clonotype was observed at least ten times. The chain couples TRBV29-1 to TRBJ2-6; D is unresolved. Germline V gene sequence: CDR1 SQVTM, CDR2 ANQGSEA. The CDR3 runs to 14 residues. V lost 2 bases, J lost 0 bases, and 5 bases lay in between. The CDR3 nucleotides are TGCAGCGTTGAATCAAGCTCTGGGGCCAACGTCCTGACTTTC. Translation gives CSVESSSGANVLTF.